Listed below are T cell receptor beta chains from one sample, sequenced in a study of CD8 T cells in ankylosing spondylitis. TCRdb processed the 5' RACE reads anew with MiXCR; each CDR3 protein has one entry. The table includes 750,000 to 850,000 distinct CDR3 sequences, roughly 10% detected once. The source material was blood, either unsorted or a sorted T cell fraction (not recorded which). These receptors came from a male donor with ankylosing spondylitis. The conserved cysteine and the conserved F or W are not part of the CDR3 here.

v_gene	j_gene	CDR3aa
TRBV25-1	TRBJ2-5	ASSEYTFQGETQY
TRBV5-1	TRBJ1-1	ASSLGPSRGPMNTEAF
TRBV11-3	TRBJ2-7	ASSLDSRNEQY
TRBV11-2	TRBJ2-1	ASSLSSAPGLVGF
TRBV6-1	TRBJ2-5	ASTPGGFGETQY
TRBV12-3/TRBV12-4	TRBJ2-1	ASSLRWTSGGANEQF
TRBV5-1	TRBJ2-7	ASSLGTGAVDEQY
TRBV11-2	TRBJ1-3	ASSPIPPGNTIY
TRBV7-9	TRBJ1-1	ASSLVGPKTEAF
TRBV12-3/TRBV12-4	TRBJ2-1	ASCRDRGRGEQF
TRBV20-1	TRBJ1-1	SARPYRVNTEAF
TRBV4-3	TRBJ2-7	ASSQDYSSKQY
TRBV5-6	TRBJ1-1	ASSLVGQGKKGEAF
TRBV4-3	TRBJ2-7	ASSQVVGHTSYEQY
TRBV25-1	TRBJ2-5	ASSEGGRQETQY
TRBV5-1	TRBJ1-1	ASSLDLGQDGTEAF
TRBV12-3/TRBV12-4	TRBJ1-6	ASSFRNSPLH
TRBV4-1	TRBJ1-2	ASTDPGTGVGYT
TRBV20-1	TRBJ1-4	SVRRIANEKLF
TRBV6-6	TRBJ1-2	ASNLDRTYGYT
TRBV4-2	TRBJ2-5	ASSQGLAGGRETQY
TRBV27	TRBJ2-3	ASSPLDRYTDTQY
TRBV10-1	TRBJ2-5	ASSQAGLQGPQETQY
TRBV6-1	TRBJ2-5	ASTEVAQETQY
TRBV29-1	TRBJ2-1	SVARGINEQF
TRBV20-1	TRBJ2-7	SARGGQGISYEQY
TRBV18	TRBJ2-4	ASSPGPTKNIQY
TRBV5-1	TRBJ2-1	ASSSTSGIGNEQF
TRBV6-7	TRBJ1-1	ASRKDGNTEAF
TRBV5-1	TRBJ2-3	ASSLARGGFTDTQY
TRBV29-1	TRBJ1-2	SVASSSYGYT
TRBV12-3/TRBV12-4	TRBJ2-1	ASSSNRVRNEQF
TRBV28	TRBJ2-5	ASSLLNPRTQY
TRBV7-2	TRBJ2-1	ASSRAGSSYNEQF
TRBV20-1	TRBJ2-3	SARGLAGSSTDTQY
TRBV5-1	TRBJ2-1	ASSLAPDDNEQF
TRBV6-2/TRBV6-3	TRBJ1-6	ASSPSDNSPLH
TRBV2	TRBJ2-1	ASSVERSNYNEQF
TRBV11-2	TRBJ1-3	ASSRWTTLSSGNTIY
TRBV10-3	TRBJ1-1	AIRDLPSGTLRTEAF
TRBV20-1	TRBJ1-2	SADYGYT
TRBV29-1	TRBJ1-4	SVEKLANEKLF
TRBV24-1	TRBJ2-2	ATSDPGTATNGELF
TRBV5-5	TRBJ2-3	ASSYGTFTDTQY
TRBV5-1	TRBJ2-5	ASSFGDRGREETQY
TRBV5-1	TRBJ2-2	ANSFRDRGLTGELF
TRBV5-1	TRBJ2-1	ASSLRVGLDSHEQF
TRBV27	TRBJ2-3	ASSLFGLAGGTSSTDTQY
TRBV11-1	TRBJ2-5	ASSQGLAGVWETQY